This T cell receptor beta chain was recovered during a study of human CD8 memory T cell subsets. Findings and limits, study-wide: Among T cells, stem-like memory and precursor exhausted subsets showed similarly high diversity, unlike effector memory cells. According to Chao1 estimates, stem-like memory T cells seemed more diverse than precursor exhausted T cells were.

A word on this clonotype: Its cognate antigen is unknown.

TCR beta was sequenced from UMI-tagged 5' RACE libraries. From its re-call of the 5' RACE reads, TCRdb lists each CDR3 protein once, without DNA. The sample includes 5,000 to 7,000 distinct CDR3 sequences. In germline, CDR1 is SGHAT, CDR2 FQNNGV. This CDR3 has 12 amino acids. The sequencing input was CD8+ T cells from PBMCs. The TCR originated in a human donor in good health. The V and J genes are TRBV11-2 and TRBJ2-2. CDR3: CASSGNTGELFF. Variable domain in full (rest from reference TRBV11-2 and TRBJ2-2): EAGVAQSPRYKIIEKRQSVAFWCNPISGHATLYWYQQILGQGPKLLIQFQNNGVVDDSQLPKDRFSAERLKGVDSTLKIQPAKLEDSAVYLCASSGNTGELFFGEGSRLTVL.